This T cell receptor beta chain was observed in a study of T-cell reconstitution after alpha-beta-depleted transplantation in children. Study conclusions and caveats: Alpha-beta T cells about two months after transplant reportedly derived from several hundred expanded graft clones. At the one-year point after transplant, T-cell counts and TCRbeta diversity were found to come mostly from T cells that had been newly produced.

Between the trimmed V and J ends, which lost 4 bases and 4 bases, there was a span of 10 bases. The CDR3 runs 14 residues. This clonotype was counted ten times or more. The antigen is unknown. Library preparation (for TCRbeta) was performed with unique molecular identifiers. Via MiXCR, TCRdb re-called the PCR reads, giving one row per CDR3 protein. The sample has 200,000 to 300,000 distinct CDR3 sequences, just under 8.5% seen once; the top ten hold under 8%. The chain combines TRBV12-3 or TRBV12-4 with TRBJ1-4; D remains ambiguous. The TCR originated in a male patient under 18 who had a stem cell transplant for acute lymphoblastic leukemia, so the T cells may come from the graft donor. The sequencing used PBMCs, mostly from graft donor cells, collected 180 days after TCRalphabeta/CD19-depleted stem cell transplant. In DNA form, the CDR3 reads TGTGCCAGCAGTTCCCCCCCGGGTAATGAAAAACTGTTTTTT. It is translated as CASSSPPGNEKLFF.